This T cell receptor (beta chain) was sequenced in a study of blood T cell repertoires in COVID-19. V dropped 0 bases and J dropped 6 bases, with 13 bases sitting between them. The germline CDR1 and CDR2 sequences are SGHRS and YFSETQ. The CDR3 has 15 amino acids. Data came from immunoSEQ multiplex PCR; TCRdb stores just in-frame clones and leaves some out. The sample carries 87,000 or so clones, about 90% recorded once. Sequenced material: peripheral blood. The clonotype was recovered from a woman aged 45-65 years with active or convalescent COVID-19. The V and J genes are TRBV5-1 and TRBJ2-1, with a weak D call TRBD2 (7 bases). The CDR3 DNA reads as TGCGCCAGCAGCTTGGGTGGGGGGGCCTTCAATGAGCAGTTCTTC. It encodes CASSLGGGAFNEQFF.